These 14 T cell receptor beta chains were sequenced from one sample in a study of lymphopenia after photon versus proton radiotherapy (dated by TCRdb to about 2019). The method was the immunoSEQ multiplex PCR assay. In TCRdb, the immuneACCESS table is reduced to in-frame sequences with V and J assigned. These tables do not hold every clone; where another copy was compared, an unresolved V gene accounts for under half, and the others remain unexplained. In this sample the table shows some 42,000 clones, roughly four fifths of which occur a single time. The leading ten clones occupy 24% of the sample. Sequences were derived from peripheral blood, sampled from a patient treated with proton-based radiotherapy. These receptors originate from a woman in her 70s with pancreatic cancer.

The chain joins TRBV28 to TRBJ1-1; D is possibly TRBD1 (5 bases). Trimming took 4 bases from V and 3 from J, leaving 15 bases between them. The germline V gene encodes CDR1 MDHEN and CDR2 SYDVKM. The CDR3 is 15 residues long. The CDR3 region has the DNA TGTGCCAGCAGTTCGGGGGGTCGTCGGGACACTGAAGCTTTCTTT. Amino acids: CASSSGGRRDTEAFF.

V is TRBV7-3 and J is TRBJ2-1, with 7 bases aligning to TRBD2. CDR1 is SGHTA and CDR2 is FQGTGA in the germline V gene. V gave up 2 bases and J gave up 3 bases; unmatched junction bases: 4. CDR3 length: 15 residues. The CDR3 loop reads CASSLDGGSYNEQFF. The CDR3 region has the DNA TGTGCCAGCAGCTTAGATGGCGGGAGCTACAATGAGCAGTTCTTC.

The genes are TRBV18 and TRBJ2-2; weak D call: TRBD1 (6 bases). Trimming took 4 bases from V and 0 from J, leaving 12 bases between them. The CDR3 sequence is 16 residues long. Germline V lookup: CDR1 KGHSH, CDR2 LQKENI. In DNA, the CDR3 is TGTGCCAGCTCACATACAGGGAATTCGAACACCGGGGAGCTGTTTTTT. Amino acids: CASSHTGNSNTGELFF.

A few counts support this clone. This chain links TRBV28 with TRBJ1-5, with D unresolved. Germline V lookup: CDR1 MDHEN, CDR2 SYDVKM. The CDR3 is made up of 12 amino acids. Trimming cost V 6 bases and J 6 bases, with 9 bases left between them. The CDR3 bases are TGTGCCAGCAGCCCCGGTATTCAGCCCCAGCATTTT. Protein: CASSPGIQPQHF. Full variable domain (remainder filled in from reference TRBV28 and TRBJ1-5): DVKVTQSSRYLVKRTGEKVFLECVQDMDHENMFWYRQDPGLGLRLIYFSYDVKMKEKGDIPEGYSVSREKKERFSLILESASTNQTSMYLCASSPGIQPQHFGDGTRLSIL.

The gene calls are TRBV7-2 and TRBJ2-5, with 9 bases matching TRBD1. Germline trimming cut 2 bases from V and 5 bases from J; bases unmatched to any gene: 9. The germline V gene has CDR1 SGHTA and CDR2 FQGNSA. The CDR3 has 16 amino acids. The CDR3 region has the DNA TGTGCCAGCAGCTTAACTTTGGGACAGGGAGGGGAGACCCAGTACTTC. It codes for CASSLTLGQGGETQYF.

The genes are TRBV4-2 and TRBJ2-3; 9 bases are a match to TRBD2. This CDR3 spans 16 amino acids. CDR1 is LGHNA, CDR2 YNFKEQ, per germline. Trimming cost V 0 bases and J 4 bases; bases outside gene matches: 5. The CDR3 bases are TGTGCCAGCAGCCAAGAGGCGGGAGGGCCAGCAGATACGCAGTATTTT. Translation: CASSQEAGGPADTQYF.

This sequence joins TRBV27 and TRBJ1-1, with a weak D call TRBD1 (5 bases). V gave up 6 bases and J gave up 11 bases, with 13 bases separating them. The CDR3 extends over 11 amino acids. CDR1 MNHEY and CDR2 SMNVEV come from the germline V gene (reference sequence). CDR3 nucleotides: TGTGCCAGCAGGCAGGGTATCGAGGCTTTCTTT. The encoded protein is CASRQGIEAFF.

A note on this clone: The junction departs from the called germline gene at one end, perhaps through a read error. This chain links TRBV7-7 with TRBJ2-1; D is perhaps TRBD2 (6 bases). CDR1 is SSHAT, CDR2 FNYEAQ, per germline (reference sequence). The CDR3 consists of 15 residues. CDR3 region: CASSIAGSSYNEQFF. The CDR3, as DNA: TGTGCTAGCAGCATAGCCGGGAGCTCCTACAATGAGCAGTTCTTC.

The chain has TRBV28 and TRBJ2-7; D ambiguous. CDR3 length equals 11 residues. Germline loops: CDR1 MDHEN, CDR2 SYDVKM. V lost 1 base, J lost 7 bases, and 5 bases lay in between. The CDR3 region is CASSLSREQYF. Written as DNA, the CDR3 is TGTGCCAGCAGTTTATCGAGGGAGCAGTACTTC. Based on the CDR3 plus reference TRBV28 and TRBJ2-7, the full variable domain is DVKVTQSSRYLVKRTGEKVFLECVQDMDHENMFWYRQDPGLGLRLIYFSYDVKMKEKGDIPEGYSVSREKKERFSLILESASTNQTSMYLCASSLSREQYFGPGTRLTVT.

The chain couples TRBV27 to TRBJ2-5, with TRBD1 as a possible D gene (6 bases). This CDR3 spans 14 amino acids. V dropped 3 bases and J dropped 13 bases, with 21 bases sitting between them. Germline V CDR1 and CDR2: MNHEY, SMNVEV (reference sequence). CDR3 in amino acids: CASSFAGAPGSMYF. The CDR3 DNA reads TGTGCCAGCAGTTTCGCAGGGGCCCCCGGTTCCATGTACTTC.

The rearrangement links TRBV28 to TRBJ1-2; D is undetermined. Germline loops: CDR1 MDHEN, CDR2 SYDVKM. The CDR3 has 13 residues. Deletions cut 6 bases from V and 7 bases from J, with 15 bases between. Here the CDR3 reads CASRLTQVAGYTF. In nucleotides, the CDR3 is TGTGCCAGCAGACTTACCCAGGTGGCTGGCTACACCTTC.

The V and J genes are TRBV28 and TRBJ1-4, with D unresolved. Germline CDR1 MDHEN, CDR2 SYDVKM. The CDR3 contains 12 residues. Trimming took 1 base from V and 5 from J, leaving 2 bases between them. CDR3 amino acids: CASSLYNEKLFF. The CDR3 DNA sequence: TGTGCCAGCAGTTTATACAATGAAAAACTGTTTTTT.

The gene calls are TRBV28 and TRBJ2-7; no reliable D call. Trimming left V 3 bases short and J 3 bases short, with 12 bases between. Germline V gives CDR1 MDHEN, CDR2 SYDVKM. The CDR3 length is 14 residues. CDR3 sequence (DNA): TGTGCCAGCAGTTTTCTTACCCGGATCTACGAGCAGTACTTC. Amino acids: CASSFLTRIYEQYF.

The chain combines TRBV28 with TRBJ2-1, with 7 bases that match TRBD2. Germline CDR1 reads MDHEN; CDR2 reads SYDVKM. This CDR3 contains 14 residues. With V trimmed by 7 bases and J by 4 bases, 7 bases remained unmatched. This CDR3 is CASIKRGLYNEQFF. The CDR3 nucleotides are TGTGCCAGCATCAAGCGGGGACTGTACAATGAGCAGTTCTTC.